The next 26 T cell receptor beta chains were all read from a single sample in a study of T cells in localized non-small cell lung cancer. Measured with immunoSEQ multiplex PCR; TCRdb has only the in-frame clones, and not every one. The table lists 20,000 to 25,000 clones, around 90% of them singletons. Here the sequenced sample was peripheral blood, taken before any cancer treatment. These receptors were taken from a male donor aged 60 or over with stage I lung adenocarcinoma.

The genes are TRBV14 and TRBJ1-1; D not certain. V gave up 3 bases and J gave up 1 base, with 6 bases separating them. This CDR3 spans 13 amino acids. Germline loops: CDR1 SGHDN, CDR2 FVKESK. The CDR3 is CASSHWPNTEAFF. CDR3 nucleotides: TGTGCCAGCAGCCACTGGCCGAACACTGAAGCTTTCTTT.

The CDR3 spells CATVLGGGTDTQYF. The CDR3 nucleotides read TGTGCCACCGTGCTAGGGGGGGGCACAGATACGCAGTATTTT. V gene TRBV10-3 combines with J gene TRBJ2-3; possibly TRBD2 for D (7 bases). The CDR3 has 14 amino acids. CDR1 and CDR2 from the germline V gene are ENHRY and SYGVKD. Deletions cut 10 bases from V and 1 base from J, with 15 bases between.

V usage is TRBV9 and J usage is TRBJ2-7; TRBD1 is a possible D gene (6 bases). V dropped 4 bases and J dropped 6 bases, with 20 bases sitting between them. Germline CDR1 is SGDLS and CDR2 is YYNGEE. This CDR3 contains 15 residues. In DNA, the CDR3 is TGTGCCAGCAGCACACAACAGGGAGTAACCGCCGAGCAGTACTTC. It yields the protein CASSTQQGVTAEQYF.

The J gene is TRBJ2-1, the V gene TRBV28; 10 nucleotides agree with TRBD1. The V gene's germline CDR1 is MDHEN and CDR2 SYDVKM. The CDR3 sequence is 16 residues long. J lost 7 bases, V lost 6 bases, and 12 bases had no gene match. CDR3 region: CASRGQGPPLSNEQFF. For the CDR3, the DNA is TGTGCCAGCAGGGGACAGGGGCCCCCTTTGTCGAATGAGCAGTTCTTC.

The genes are TRBV2 and TRBJ1-5; D uncertain. CDR3 length: 15 amino acids. Trimming removed 7 bases at V and 7 bases at J, with 20 bases between. Germline-derived CDR1 and CDR2 are SNHLY and FYNNEI. The CDR3 bases are TGTGCCAGCACCTCCGGGAGGGCTATACGACAGCCCCAGCATTTT. Translating it yields CASTSGRAIRQPQHF.

This CDR3 reads CASSLADRDPGGYTF. The CDR3 DNA is TGCGCCAGCAGCTTGGCCGACCGGGACCCGGGAGGCTACACCTTC. The chain has TRBV5-1 and TRBJ1-2; a possible D gene is TRBD1 (5 bases). This CDR3 has 15 residues. Germline-derived CDR1 and CDR2 are SGHRS and YFSETQ. Trimming cost V 0 bases and J 8 bases, with 17 bases left between them.

Concerning this clone: The junction departs from the called germline gene at one end, perhaps through a read error. The J gene is TRBJ2-2, the V gene TRBV7-7; D remains ambiguous. CDR1 is SSHAT, CDR2 FNYEAQ, per germline (reference sequence). The CDR3 is 15 amino acids. CDR3 nucleotides: TGTGCTAGCAGCTCCCTGGGCGCGGATACCGGGGAGCTGTTTTTT. It encodes CASSSLGADTGELFF.

J is TRBJ2-7 and V is TRBV25-1, with 9 bases fitting TRBD1. V lost 4 bases to trimming and J lost 9 bases; unmatched junction nucleotides: 7. CDR3 size: 13 residues. CDR1 is MGHDK, CDR2 SYGVNS, per germline. The CDR3 here is CASSGMTGGGQYF. The CDR3 nucleotides are TGTGCCAGCAGTGGCATGACAGGGGGTGGGCAGTACTTC.

The rearrangement uses TRBV19 and TRBJ2-5; tentative D call: TRBD1 (8 bases). The length of the CDR3 is 16 residues. Trimming left V 1 base short and J 5 bases short, with 17 bases between. The germline gives CDR1 LNHDA, CDR2 SQIVND (reference sequence). This CDR3 is CASSIGGGQGGETQYF. DNA for the CDR3: TGTGCCAGTAGTATAGGTGGAGGACAGGGAGGGGAGACCCAGTACTTC.

This rearrangement joins TRBV5-8 to TRBJ2-3; TRBD2 matches 8 bases. Germline CDR1 reads SGHTS; CDR2 reads YDEGEE. The length of the CDR3 is 14 residues. The V segment lost 2 bases and the J segment 3 bases; nucleotides outside the gene matches: 2. The CDR3 is CASSFAGGTDTQYF. CDR3 nucleotide sequence: TGTGCCAGCAGCTTTGCGGGAGGAACAGATACGCAGTATTTT.

Points on this clone: Other DNA sequences in this specimen translate into the identical CDR3. The V call is TRBV18, the J call TRBJ1-1; a weak D match, TRBD1 (6 bases). CDR1 is KGHSH and CDR2 is LQKENI in the germline V gene. The CDR3 length is 14 residues. V was shortened by 3 bases and J by 1 base, with 9 bases between the two germline ends. For the CDR3, the DNA is TGTGCCAGCTCACCGTCGACAGGGAACACTGAAGCTTTCTTT. This sequence encodes CASSPSTGNTEAFF.

The rearrangement uses TRBV2 and TRBJ1-5, with no clear D. Germline V gene lookup returns CDR1 SNHLY and CDR2 FYNNEI. The CDR3 is 14 amino acids. The V end lost 5 bases, the J end lost 3 bases, and 11 bases lay between the germline ends. CDR3 bases: TGTGCCAGCAGTCGAATTGGCTACAATCAGCCCCAGCATTTT. Its translation is CASSRIGYNQPQHF. Full variable domain (outside the CDR3, taken from reference TRBV2 and TRBJ1-5): EPEVTQTPSHQVTQMGQEVILRCVPISNHLYFYWYRQILGQKVEFLVSFYNNEISEKSEIFDDQFSVERPDGSNFTLKIRSTKLEDSAMYFCASSRIGYNQPQHFGDGTRLSIL.

This clone was counted once. This sequence joins TRBV28 and TRBJ1-2, with TRBD1 matching over 8 bases. Germline V gene data show CDR1 as MDHEN and CDR2 as SYDVKM. V lost 6 bases, J lost 3 bases, and 6 bases stayed unmatched. The CDR3 spans 14 residues. CDR3 loop: CASSSGQGYYGYTF. CDR3 sequence (DNA): TGTGCCAGCAGCTCCGGACAGGGCTACTATGGCTACACCTTC.

The chain joins TRBV10-2 to TRBJ1-5, with a tentative D call TRBD1 (6 bases). In germline, CDR1 is WSHSY, CDR2 SAAADI. Trimming removed 5 bases at V and 7 bases at J, with 12 bases between. The CDR3 totals 13 residues. The CDR3 region is CASSTQGGQPQHF. Here the CDR3 DNA reads TGCGCCAGCAGTACACAGGGCGGACAGCCCCAGCATTTT.

The CDR3 DNA follows: TGTGCCAGCAGCCCTCCGGGGGCCTCTCGAGGAAACACCATATATTTT. Encoded protein: CASSPPGASRGNTIYF. The genes are TRBV9 and TRBJ1-3, with D tentatively TRBD1 (6 bases). With 4 bases removed from V and 4 bases from J, the gap between germline ends came to 18 bases. Germline CDR1 SGDLS, CDR2 YYNGEE. The CDR3 consists of 16 residues.

This clone appeared once. V and J are TRBV5-8 and TRBJ2-5; possibly TRBD2 for D (6 bases). From germline, CDR1 is SGHTS and CDR2 YDEGEE. The CDR3 has 15 residues. V lost 2 bases to trimming and J lost 5 bases, with 16 bases between them. The CDR3 DNA sequence: TGTGCCAGCAGCTTAAGGTCCCCGGGACTGGAGACCCAGTACTTC. It specifies CASSLRSPGLETQYF.

The chain recombines TRBV5-6 with TRBJ2-7; D uncertain. V was cut by 4 bases and J by 6 bases, with 14 bases left in between. There are 13 residues in the CDR3. Germline lookup yields CDR1 SGHDT and CDR2 YYEEEE. As DNA, the CDR3 is TGTGCCAGCAGCCGCACTATGGCCGGCGAGCAGTACTTC. Translation gives CASSRTMAGEQYF.

The V call is TRBV19, the J call TRBJ2-7; possibly TRBD2 for D (6 bases). CDR3 length: 14 residues. V was pared by 3 bases and J by 0 bases, with 9 bases between. Germline V lookup: CDR1 LNHDA, CDR2 SQIVND (reference sequence). CDR3 nucleotides: TGTGCCAGTAGTATGGACTACTTCTCCTACGAGCAGTACTTC. As protein: CASSMDYFSYEQYF. Drawing the rest from reference TRBV19 and TRBJ2-7, the complete variable domain is DGGITQSPKYLFRKEGQNVTLSCEQNLNHDAMYWYRQDPGQGLRLIYYSQIVNDFQKGDIAEGYSVSREKKESFPLTVTSAQKNPTAFYLCASSMDYFSYEQYFGPGTRLTVT.

The chain couples TRBV7-2 to TRBJ2-1; 12 positions agree with TRBD2. The ends lost 3 bases at V and 8 bases at J; junction bases unmatched: 8. Germline CDR1 and CDR2: SGHTA and FQGNSA. This CDR3 comprises 16 residues. For the CDR3, the DNA is TGTGCCAGCAGCTTTACTCTAGCGGGGGGGTCAGATGAGCAGTTCTTC. As protein: CASSFTLAGGSDEQFF.

The V and J genes are TRBV5-6 and TRBJ1-4; 9 positions match TRBD1. V lost 2 bases and J lost 7; bases outside the gene matches: 3. The V gene's germline CDR1 is SGHDT and CDR2 YYEEEE. The CDR3 has 14 residues. The chain's CDR3 is CASSFGQGLEKLFF. CDR3 DNA sequence: TGTGCCAGCAGCTTCGGACAGGGGCTTGAAAAACTGTTTTTT.

The chain recombines TRBV5-1 with TRBJ2-3; a weak D match, TRBD2 (5 bases). CDR3 size: 16 residues. CDR1 is SGHRS, CDR2 YFSETQ, per germline. Trimming removed 0 bases from V and 4 bases from J, with 15 bases in between. The CDR3 loop reads CASSLARMSSADTQYF. Written as DNA, the CDR3 is TGCGCCAGCAGCTTGGCCAGGATGAGTAGCGCAGATACGCAGTATTTT.

The V call is TRBV30, the J call TRBJ1-3; possibly TRBD1 for D (6 bases). The CDR3 runs 13 residues. Per germline, CDR1 GTSNPN and CDR2 SVGIG (reference sequence). Trimming took off 2 bases at V and 1 base at J, with 6 bases between the two ends. This CDR3 reads CAWSTGSGNTIYF. The CDR3 coding sequence is TGTGCCTGGAGTACAGGGTCTGGAAACACCATATATTTT.

The chain carries TRBV7-9 and TRBJ2-1; maybe TRBD1 (5 bases). The CDR3 has 15 residues. Deletions cut 2 bases from V and 6 bases from J, with 14 bases between. Germline assignment: CDR1 SEHNR and CDR2 FQNEAQ (reference sequence). In nucleotides, the CDR3 is TGTGCCAGCAGCTTATGGGCAGGGCGAGGCAATGAGCAGTTCTTC. It yields the protein CASSLWAGRGNEQFF.

This chain uses TRBV27 with TRBJ2-2, with 13 positions matching TRBD2. This CDR3 spans 18 amino acids. The V gene end was trimmed by 5 bases and the J gene end by 6 bases; junction bases not matched to a gene: 12. Germline CDR1 MNHEY, CDR2 SMNVEV (reference sequence). The CDR3 region is CASSPTGLAGRSPGELFF. The CDR3 bases are TGTGCCAGCAGTCCTACGGGACTAGCGGGAAGATCCCCCGGGGAGCTGTTTTTT.

This clone turned up a few times. The V and J genes are TRBV18 and TRBJ2-7; TRBD1 matches at 8 bases. Germline lookup yields CDR1 KGHSH and CDR2 LQKENI. The CDR3 runs to 15 residues. After removal of 3 bases from V and 7 bases from J, the junction contained 11 bases not matched to a gene. The CDR3 DNA reads as TGTGCCAGCTCACCTTCCGGGACAGGAGAGATGGAGCAGTACTTC. It is translated as CASSPSGTGEMEQYF.

This chain uses TRBV19 with TRBJ2-1; D is perhaps TRBD2 (5 bases). Deletions cut 3 bases from V and 6 bases from J, with 9 bases between. CDR1 and CDR2 from the germline V gene are LNHDA and SQIVND (reference sequence). The CDR3 consists of 13 residues. The CDR3 sequence: CASSMGSVNEQFF. Here the CDR3 DNA reads TGTGCCAGTAGTATGGGTAGCGTCAATGAGCAGTTCTTC.